This TCR beta chain was identified in a study of cytomegalovirus exposure and HLA in healthy donors. Study details: Inside one of the first data releases sat about 85 million unique TCRs taken from HLA-typed donors.

This CDR3 region has 15 residues. Trimming took off 5 bases at V and 0 bases at J, with 12 bases between the two ends. Per germline, CDR1 MDHEN and CDR2 SYDVKM. Use of 60 Vbeta and 13 Jbeta primers characterized the PCR. Assay used: immunoSEQ multiplex PCR; TCRdb lists only in-frame clones, some missing. This repertoire includes some 120,000 clones. Sequencing used PBMCs. The receptor's source is a man between 18 and 35 years old in good health and CMV-seronegative. This chain links TRBV28 with TRBJ2-3; D is perhaps TRBD2 (5 bases). The CDR3: CASSLGSDSTDTQYF. CDR3 sequence (DNA): TGTGCCAGCAGTCTAGGTAGCGATAGCACAGATACGCAGTATTTT.